One sample yielded the 15 T cell receptor beta chains listed below, sequenced in a study of blood T cells in healthy people across ages. For the second PCR, which ran for about 7 to 11 cycles, a sample-barcoded 5' primer and a J-beta primer mix were used. TCRdb passed the 5' RACE reads through MiXCR, listing each CDR3 protein once. Here the sample spans about 770,000 distinct CDR3 sequences, 44% being singletons. The material sequenced was blood. These receptor sequences come from a man in his fifties or sixties in good health.

This clonotype turned up a few times. The V call is TRBV27, the J call TRBJ2-7, with D unresolved. V was shortened by 4 bases and J by 4 bases, with 11 bases between the two germline ends. The CDR3 has 13 residues. Looked up from germline, CDR1 is MNHEY and CDR2 is SMNVEV (reference sequence). CDR3 nucleotide sequence: TGTGCCAGCAGTTCCTGGACCGGATACGAGCAGTACTTC. It translates to CASSSWTGYEQYF.

The chain employs TRBV4-3 and TRBJ1-4; D gene ambiguous. The CDR3 covers 13 residues. The germline gives CDR1 LGHNA, CDR2 YSLEER. V was cut by 1 base and J by 12 bases, with 12 bases left in between. The CDR3 DNA is TGCGCCAGCAGCCAAGTTGGTAGGAGGGAACTGTTTTTT. This sequence encodes CASSQVGRRELFF.

Many counts were recorded for this clonotype. V and J are TRBV12-3 or TRBV12-4 and TRBJ1-1; TRBD1 agrees at 9 bases. The CDR3 loop spans 14 amino acids. V trimming: 4 bases; J trimming: 5 bases; junction bases outside the gene matches: 5. CDR3: CASSYRGRPTEAFF. DNA for the CDR3: TGTGCCAGCAGTTACAGGGGGCGTCCGACTGAAGCTTTCTTT.

The sample holds a few counts of this clonotype. The J gene is TRBJ2-1, the V gene TRBV5-1, with D possibly TRBD2 on 7 matching bases. CDR1 and CDR2 from the germline V gene are SGHRS and YFSETQ. The CDR3 runs 16 residues. Trimming pared 0 bases from V and 8 bases from J, leaving 18 bases between. The CDR3 nucleotides read TGCGCCAGCAGCTTGGGAGGGGGGGGGCCTCGCGATGAGCAGTTCTTC. It yields the protein CASSLGGGGPRDEQFF.

This clonotype has more than one count but fewer than ten. The chain combines TRBV20-1 with TRBJ1-4; a possible D gene is TRBD1 (5 bases). V was shortened by 5 bases and J by 12 bases, with 19 bases between the two germline ends. CDR3 length equals 13 residues. The V gene's germline CDR1 is DFQATT and CDR2 SNEGSKA (reference sequence). CDR3 nucleotides: TGCAGTGCTCCTCGACGGACAAATGGCGAACTGTTTTTT. It encodes CSAPRRTNGELFF.

Remarks on this clonotype: It may be a read error: a sequence one base away is much more abundant. The chain couples TRBV7-2 to TRBJ2-7; the D gene could be TRBD1 or TRBD2 (5 bases each). CDR1 is SGHTA, CDR2 FQGNSA, per germline. This CDR3 contains 15 residues. The germline V and J ends were trimmed by 1 base and 1 base, with 11 bases remaining between them. The CDR3 is CASSLGPGPSYEQYF. In DNA form, the CDR3 reads TGTGCCAGCAGCTTAGGCCCGGGGCCGTCCTACGAGCAGTACTTC.

This chain uses TRBV7-8 with TRBJ2-7, with D hard to call. The V gene's germline CDR1 is SGHVS and CDR2 FQNEAQ. CDR3 size: 15 residues. V was trimmed by 5 bases and J by 7 bases, leaving 21 bases between them. The CDR3 spells CASSPSAGSAGEQYF. The CDR3 region has the DNA TGTGCCAGCAGCCCAAGCGCTGGATCAGCCGGGGAGCAGTACTTC. Supplemented by reference TRBV7-8 and TRBJ2-7, the full variable domain reads GAGVSQSPRYKVAKRGQDVALRCDPISGHVSLFWYQQALGQGPEFLTYFQNEAQLDKSGLPSDRFFAERPEGSVSTLKIQRTQQEDSAVYLCASSPSAGSAGEQYFGPGTRLTVT.

About this clonotype: An end of the junction does not agree with germline; a read error may underlie this. The chain couples TRBV7-8 to TRBJ2-4; D may correspond to TRBD1 or TRBD2 (5 bases each). Matching the DNA end better, TRBJ2-7 makes the J call doubtful. Germline V gives CDR1 SGHVS, CDR2 FQNEAQ. The CDR3 is 19 residues long. This chain's CDR3 is CASSLRETAWGSRSDEQYF. The CDR3 DNA reads as TGTGCCAGCAGCTTAAGGGAGACAGCGTGGGGAAGCCGCTCCGACGAGCAGTACTTC.

There are a few counts of this clonotype. The chain carries TRBV18 and TRBJ2-5, with no clear D. This CDR3 contains 11 residues. Germline V gene lookup returns CDR1 KGHSH and CDR2 LQKENI. V shed 6 bases and J shed 3 bases, with 5 bases lying between them. The CDR3 is CASSVEETQYF. CDR3 DNA sequence: TGTGCCAGCTCGGTAGAAGAGACCCAGTACTTC.

This clonotype was observed a few times. V usage is TRBV7-9 and J usage is TRBJ2-1, with 8 bases matching TRBD2. CDR1 and CDR2 from the germline V gene are SEHNR and FQNEAQ (reference sequence). The CDR3 runs 16 residues. The V segment lost 2 bases and the J segment 6 bases; nucleotides outside the gene matches: 9. In DNA, the CDR3 is TGTGCCAGCAGCTTACCCCGGGGGGGGTTGGGCAATGAGCAGTTCTTC. It specifies CASSLPRGGLGNEQFF.

This clonotype was recorded a few times. The chain has TRBV7-2 and TRBJ2-6; the D is unclear. From germline, CDR1 is SGHTA and CDR2 FQGNSA. With 5 bases removed from V and 2 bases from J, the gap between germline ends came to 10 bases. The CDR3 is made up of 15 amino acids. The CDR3 DNA is TGTGCCAGCAGCCAATACGGGCCTGGGGCCAACGTCCTGACTTTC. Its protein product is CASSQYGPGANVLTF.

This rearrangement joins TRBV7-2 to TRBJ2-1; 8 bases line up with TRBD2. Germline V gene sequence: CDR1 SGHTA, CDR2 FQGNSA. V shed 5 bases and J 7 bases; nucleotides not matched to a gene: 13. There are 16 residues in the CDR3. The CDR3, as DNA: TGTGCCAGCAGCGCCACGGGGGGGTTTGGAAGGAATGAGCAGTTCTTC. Protein: CASSATGGFGRNEQFF.

At least ten counts were recorded for this clonotype. This sequence joins TRBV12-3 or TRBV12-4 and TRBJ2-1; 9 nucleotides agree with TRBD2. The trim removed 6 bases at V and 3 bases at J, leaving 6 bases unmatched. The CDR3 runs 15 residues. This chain's CDR3 is CASSRSGGRYNEQFF. The CDR3 DNA follows: TGTGCCAGCAGCCGGAGCGGGGGGCGCTACAATGAGCAGTTCTTC.

The CDR3 DNA reads as TGCGCCAGCTCCCCCCCCGGGACACCCGGAGCAGATACGCAGTATTTT. As protein: CASSPPGTPGADTQYF. The chain couples TRBV5-1 to TRBJ2-3; D possibly corresponds to TRBD1 (6 bases). Germline V lookup: CDR1 SGHRS, CDR2 YFSETQ. The CDR3 contains 16 residues. V was clipped by 7 bases and J by 4 bases, with 22 bases between them.

In this sample, this clonotype turned up a few times. V usage is TRBV4-3 and J usage is TRBJ2-5; D unresolved. Germline lookup yields CDR1 LGHNA and CDR2 YSLEER. This CDR3 has 14 residues. The V end lost 0 bases, the J end lost 4 bases, and 9 bases lay between the germline ends. CDR3 nucleotides: TGCGCCAGCAGCCAAGATTCAAGTGGAGAGACCCAGTACTTC. Translation: CASSQDSSGETQYF.